The present T cell receptor beta chain was sequenced within a study of tumor-infiltrating lymphocytes in glioblastoma multiforme. This clonotype is medium-sized in the sample. TCRB libraries came from RNA via three nested multiplex PCR rounds. From the multiplex PCR reads, TCRdb called clonotypes with MiXCR, one entry per CDR3 protein. The sample records roughly 10,000 distinct CDR3 sequences, 71% being singletons. Sequencing was done on a sample of brain tumor tissue. The sequence came from a male donor with glioblastoma.

The CDR3 reads CASSLGARGRGQPQHF. For the CDR3, the DNA is TGTGCCAGCAGCTTAGGCGCCAGGGGCCGGGGACAGCCCCAGCATTTT. The gene calls are TRBV13 and TRBJ1-5; D may be TRBD1 (6 bases). V shed 0 bases and J shed 7 bases, with 16 bases lying between them. Germline CDR1 is PRHDT and CDR2 is FYEKMQ (reference sequence). The CDR3 covers 16 residues.